These T cell receptor beta chains were read from a single sample in a study of neurological immune-mediated disorders. TCRdb fed the 5' RACE reads into MiXCR, producing one record per CDR3 protein. The data contain some 27,000 distinct CDR3 sequences, around 6.3% of them seen just once; the ten biggest clones take up about 9%. Source material: PBMCs. All receptors derive from a woman aged 45-65 years in good health. The CDR3 runs from the conserved cysteine through the conserved F or W.

TRBV4-1 CASSQVSRQSYGYTF
TRBV7-2 CASSPSDRGVSNTEAFF
TRBV20-1 CSASGASGAGMAQYF
TRBV5-5 CASSLNSEVGNQPQHF
TRBV29-1 CSVEAPLLGQVKRETQYF
TRBV29-1 CSVSSGTGNQPQHF
TRBV7-6 CASTTLSGANVLTF
TRBV7-2 CASSRGQGGLPLHF
TRBV7-6 CASSLIAYNEQFF
TRBV12-3/TRBV12-4 CASTLGGGGPYEQYF